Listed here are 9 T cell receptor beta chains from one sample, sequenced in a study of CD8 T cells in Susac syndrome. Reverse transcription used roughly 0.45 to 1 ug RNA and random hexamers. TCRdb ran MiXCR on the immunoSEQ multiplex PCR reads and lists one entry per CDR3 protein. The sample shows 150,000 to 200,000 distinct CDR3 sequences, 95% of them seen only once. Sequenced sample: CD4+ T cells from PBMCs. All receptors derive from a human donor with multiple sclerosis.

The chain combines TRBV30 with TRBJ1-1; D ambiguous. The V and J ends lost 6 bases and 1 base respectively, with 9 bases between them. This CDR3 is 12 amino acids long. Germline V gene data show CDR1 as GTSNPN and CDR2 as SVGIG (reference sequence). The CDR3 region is CACGRTNTEAFF. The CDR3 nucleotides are TGTGCCTGTGGGAGGACGAACACTGAAGCTTTCTTT.

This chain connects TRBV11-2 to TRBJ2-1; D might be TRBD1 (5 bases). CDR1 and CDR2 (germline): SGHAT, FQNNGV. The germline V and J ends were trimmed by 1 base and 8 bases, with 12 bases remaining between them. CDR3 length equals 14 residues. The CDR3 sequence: CASSLGTLYDEQFF. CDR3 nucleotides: TGTGCCAGCAGCTTAGGGACATTGTATGATGAGCAGTTCTTC. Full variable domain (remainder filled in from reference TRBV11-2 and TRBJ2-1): EAGVAQSPRYKIIEKRQSVAFWCNPISGHATLYWYQQILGQGPKLLIQFQNNGVVDDSQLPKDRFSAERLKGVDSTLKIQPAKLEDSAVYLCASSLGTLYDEQFFGPGTRLTVL.

For the CDR3, the DNA is TGCAGTGCTAGTGACGACAGGGCCTACGAGCAGTACTTC. Translated: CSASDDRAYEQYF. This sequence joins TRBV20-1 and TRBJ2-7; 7 nucleotides match TRBD1. The CDR3 is 13 amino acids. Trimming removed 3 bases from V and 2 bases from J; junction bases left unmatched: 4. Germline values: CDR1 DFQATT, CDR2 SNEGSKA (reference sequence).

The CDR3 region is CASSFAETYEQYF. CDR3 nucleotide sequence: TGTGCCAGCAGCTTTGCTGAGACCTACGAGCAGTACTTC. This rearrangement joins TRBV7-9 to TRBJ2-7; no reliable D call. V gave up 3 bases and J gave up 2 bases, with 8 bases separating them. Germline CDR1 and CDR2: SEHNR and FQNEAQ (reference sequence). CDR3 length: 13 amino acids. Full variable domain (rest looked up from reference TRBV7-9 and TRBJ2-7): DTGVSQNPRHKITKRGQNVTFRCDPISEHNRLYWYRQTLGQGPEFLTYFQNEAQLEKSRLLSDRFSAERPKGSFSTLEIQRTEQGDSAMYLCASSFAETYEQYFGPGTRLTVT.

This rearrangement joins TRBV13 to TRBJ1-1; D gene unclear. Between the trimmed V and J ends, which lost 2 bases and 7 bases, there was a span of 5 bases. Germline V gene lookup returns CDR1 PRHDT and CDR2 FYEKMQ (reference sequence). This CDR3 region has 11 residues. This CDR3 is CASSLFDEAFF. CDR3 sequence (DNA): TGTGCCAGCAGCTTATTTGATGAAGCTTTCTTT.

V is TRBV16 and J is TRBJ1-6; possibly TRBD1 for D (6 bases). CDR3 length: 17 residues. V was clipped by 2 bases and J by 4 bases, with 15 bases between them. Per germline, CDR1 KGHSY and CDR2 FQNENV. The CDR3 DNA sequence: TGTGCCAGCAGCCAACTATCCGGGACACCGTATAATTCACCCCTCCACTTT. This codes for CASSQLSGTPYNSPLHF. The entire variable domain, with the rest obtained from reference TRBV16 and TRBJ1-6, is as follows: GEEVAQTPKHLVRGEGQKAKLYCAPIKGHSYVFWYQQVLKNEFKFLISFQNENVFDETGMPKERFSAKCLPNSPCSLEIQATKLEDSAVYFCASSQLSGTPYNSPLHFGNGTRLTVT.

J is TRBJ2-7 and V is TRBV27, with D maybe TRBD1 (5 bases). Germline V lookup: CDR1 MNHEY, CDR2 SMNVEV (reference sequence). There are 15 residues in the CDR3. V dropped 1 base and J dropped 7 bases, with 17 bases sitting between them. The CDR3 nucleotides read TGTGCCAGCAGTTTATTTGGACATCCCATGGGGGAGCAGTACTTC. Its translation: CASSLFGHPMGEQYF.

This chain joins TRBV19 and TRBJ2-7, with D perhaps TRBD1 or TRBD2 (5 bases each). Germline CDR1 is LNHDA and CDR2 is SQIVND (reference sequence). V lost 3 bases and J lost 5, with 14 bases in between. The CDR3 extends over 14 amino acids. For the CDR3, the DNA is TGTGCCAGTAGTATTGGCAGGGCTAGCCACGAGCAGTACTTC. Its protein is CASSIGRASHEQYF.

The DNA for the CDR3 is TGTGCCAGCAGCTCCCCCTGGGAGGGGGATTCACCCCTCCACTTT. Translating gives CASSSPWEGDSPLHF. The chain couples TRBV7-9 to TRBJ1-6, with D maybe TRBD1 (6 bases). There are 15 residues in the CDR3. The germline CDR1 and CDR2 sequences are SEHNR and FQNEAQ (reference sequence). Trimming pared 4 bases from V and 8 bases from J, leaving 15 bases between.